These T cell receptor beta chains were read from a single sample in a study of blood T cells in healthy people across ages. Each CDR3 protein is one row after TCRdb ran MiXCR on the 5' RACE reads. Here the sample spans fewer than 950,000 distinct CDR3 sequences, roughly 50% being singletons. Sequenced material: blood. Receptors originate from a man older than 75 in good health. CDR3s include the opening cysteine and the closing phenylalanine or tryptophan. The D gene is left open where the match is weak. Clone size is not always given. Where it is, it says once, few, many or a class for expanded clones.

d_call	v_call	j_call	clone_size	cdr3_nt	cdr3_aa
NA	TRBV7-3	TRBJ1-1	NA	TGTGCCAGCAGCTTAAAGGGGAGGGGAACTGAAGCTTTCTTT	CASSLKGRGTEAFF
NA	TRBV20-1	TRBJ2-5	NA	TGCAGTGCTAGAGATCCGGGGAGGAATCGGGAGACCCAGTACTTC	CSARDPGRNRETQYF
NA	TRBV29-1	TRBJ1-4	NA	TGCAGTGCTCCGGGACCGGGGGAAAAACTGTTTTTT	CSAPGPGEKLFF
TRBD2	TRBV3-1	TRBJ2-3	once	TGTGCCAGCAGCCTCCCCTGGGGCGGGAGCGGAAAAACTAGCACAGATACGCAGTATTTT	CASSLPWGGSGKTSTDTQYF
NA	TRBV28	TRBJ2-3	NA	TGTGCCAGCAGTCAACCCCGGGGGCGCGGTGGAGATACGCAGTATTTT	CASSQPRGRGGDTQYF
NA	TRBV7-2	TRBJ2-3	few	TGTGCCAGCACCCCACCAACAGATACGCAGTATTTT	CASTPPTDTQYF
TRBD1	TRBV6-5	TRBJ1-1	NA	TGTGCCAGCAGATACACGACGGGACAGGGGAACACTGAAGCTTTCTTT	CASRYTTGQGNTEAFF
NA	TRBV5-6	TRBJ1-1	NA	TGTGCCAGCAGCTTGTCCGAGGGTACTGAAGCTTTCTTT	CASSLSEGTEAFF
TRBD2	TRBV20-1	TRBJ2-1	NA	TGCAGTGCCTCCTTAGCGGGGGGTTCCTACAATGAGCAGTTCTTC	CSASLAGGSYNEQFF
TRBD1	TRBV11-2	TRBJ2-7	NA	TGTGCCAGCAGCCCCATAGTACCGGACAGGGGAAGATACGAGCAGTACTTC	CASSPIVPDRGRYEQYF
TRBD1	TRBV7-9	TRBJ2-5	NA	TGTGCCAGCAGCTTAGCGCGGTGGACAGGGTTAGAGGAAGAGACCCAGTACTTC	CASSLARWTGLEEETQYF
NA	TRBV5-5	TRBJ2-7	NA	TGTGCCAGCAGCTTGGAGGCATCCCCCTACGAGCAGTACTTC	CASSLEASPYEQYF
TRBD2	TRBV7-3	TRBJ2-1	few	TGTGCCAGCAGCTCCCCGGGACTAGCGTCGAATGAGCAGTTCTTC	CASSSPGLASNEQFF
NA	TRBV7-2	TRBJ2-5	NA	TGTGCCAGCAGCTTGTTTGCTGAGACCCAGTACTTC	CASSLFAETQYF
TRBD1	TRBV6-5	TRBJ1-2	NA	TGTGCCAGCACTACAAACAGGGGTGGCTATGGCTACACCTTC	CASTTNRGGYGYTF
NA	TRBV3-1	TRBJ2-3	NA	TGTGCCAGCAGCAACGGATGGGAGAGGGATACGCAGTATTTT	CASSNGWERDTQYF
NA	TRBV18	TRBJ2-3	NA	TGTGCCAGCTCATCGGGGACAATCGGCACAGATACGCAGTATTTT	CASSSGTIGTDTQYF
NA	TRBV12-3/TRBV12-4	TRBJ2-7	NA	TGTGCCAGCAGATACTCCTACAAGCAGTACTTC	CASRYSYKQYF
NA	TRBV10-1	TRBJ2-5	NA	TGCGCCAGCAGTGAGTCCGGAGTTACTCGGGAGACCCAGTACTTC	CASSESGVTRETQYF
TRBD1	TRBV28	TRBJ2-7	few	TGTGCCAGCAGTTTAGGAGGGACAGGGCGGTACGAGCAGTACTTC	CASSLGGTGRYEQYF
NA	TRBV4-2	TRBJ2-1	NA	TGTGCCAGCAGCCAAGATTACAGAGCCTACAATGAGCAGTTCTTC	CASSQDYRAYNEQFF
NA	TRBV2	TRBJ1-4	few	TGTGCCAGCAGGGCAGGGCTTGCAACTAATGAAAAACTGTTTTTT	CASRAGLATNEKLFF
NA	TRBV27	TRBJ2-3	NA	TGTGCCAGCAGTCAGGGAGGACGCCGAACCACAGATACGCAGTATTTT	CASSQGGRRTTDTQYF
TRBD2	TRBV6-6	TRBJ2-1	NA	TGTGCCAGCGCCCTAGCGGGAGGCAATGAGCAGTTCTTC	CASALAGGNEQFF
TRBD2	TRBV14	TRBJ2-1	NA	TGTGCCAGCAGCCAAGTAGGACGGGGGCTAGCGGGAGACAATGAGCAGTTCTTC	CASSQVGRGLAGDNEQFF
NA	TRBV12-3/TRBV12-4	TRBJ2-7	NA	TGTGCCAGCAGTTTAGCCCGGGACCTCTACAATGAGCAGTACTTC	CASSLARDLYNEQYF
TRBD1	TRBV5-1	TRBJ1-1	NA	TGCGCCAGCAGACACGAAGAAAGCAGGGGGCATGGAGCTTTCTTT	CASRHEESRGHGAFF
TRBD1	TRBV13	TRBJ1-4	once	TGTGCCAGCAGCATCTCCGGGACAGGGGGCTTTAATGAAAAACTGTTTTTT	CASSISGTGGFNEKLFF
TRBD1	TRBV12-3/TRBV12-4	TRBJ1-2	NA	TGTGCCAGCAGTTGGGATCACAGGGGAGGCTATGGCTACACCTTC	CASSWDHRGGYGYTF
TRBD2	TRBV20-1	TRBJ2-1	once	TGCGGGGGGCGGAGCGGGAGTAGTGAGCAGTTCTTC	CGGRSGSSEQFF
TRBD2	TRBV12-5	TRBJ2-7	few	TGTGCTAGTGGTTTAGCGGGAGCGGGCTACGAGCAGTACTTC	CASGLAGAGYEQYF
NA	TRBV29-1	TRBJ2-1	NA	TGCAGCGTTGGGGCCGCCGGGGGTGAGCAGTTCTTC	CSVGAAGGEQFF
TRBD2	TRBV20-1	TRBJ2-1	NA	TGCAGTGCTAGAGAAGGGACTAGCGGAAGCTCCTACAATGAGCAGTTCTTC	CSAREGTSGSSYNEQFF
TRBD2	TRBV12-3/TRBV12-4	TRBJ2-2	NA	TGTGCCAGCAGCCAGGGACTAGCGGGAGAGACCGGGGAGCTGTTTTTT	CASSQGLAGETGELFF
NA	TRBV9	TRBJ2-7	NA	TGTGCCAGCAGCGTAGCCGCAGGGGACGAGCAGTACTTC	CASSVAAGDEQYF
TRBD2	TRBV20-1	TRBJ2-1	NA	TGCAGTGCGAGCAGCGGGAGTCTGTACAATGAGCAGTTCTTC	CSASSGSLYNEQFF
TRBD2	TRBV9	TRBJ2-1	NA	TGTGCCAGCAGCACCTCCGGGACTAGCGGCCTCAATGAGCAGTTCTTC	CASSTSGTSGLNEQFF
NA	TRBV20-1	TRBJ1-6	few	TGCAGTGCTAGAGATCGCCAGGGCCAGTTTCTCCTCCACTTT	CSARDRQGQFLLHF
NA	TRBV3-1	TRBJ2-1	NA	TGTGCCAGCAGCCGGACTACCTCCGGGGAGCAGTTCTTC	CASSRTTSGEQFF
TRBD1	TRBV9	TRBJ2-6	NA	TGTGCCAGCAGCGTAGTGGGGACAGTTTCTGGGGCCAACGTCCTGACTTTC	CASSVVGTVSGANVLTF
NA	TRBV14	TRBJ2-1	NA	TGTGCCAGCAGCCAAGATTCCCGAGCGGTCTCCTACAATGAGCGGTTCTTC	CASSQDSRAVSYNERFF
NA	TRBV28	TRBJ2-1	NA	TGTGCCAGCAGTTCCGCCTTCGCTAGCTCCTACAATGAGCAGTTCTTC	CASSSAFASSYNEQFF
NA	TRBV2	TRBJ2-7	NA	TGTGCCAGCAGCGTCGGGTTATACGAGCGGTACTTC	CASSVGLYERYF
NA	TRBV5-1	TRBJ2-3	few	TGCGCCAGCAGCTCGGACAGAAGCACAGATACGCAGTATTTT	CASSSDRSTDTQYF
NA	TRBV7-3	TRBJ2-7	few	TGTGCCAGCAGCTTAGGTTCGGGGAGTCCCTACGAGCAGTACTTC	CASSLGSGSPYEQYF
NA	TRBV28	TRBJ2-1	NA	TGTGCCAGCAGTTTCGCGTTCGAGGCTAAAGACAATGAGCAGTTCTTC	CASSFAFEAKDNEQFF
TRBD2	TRBV29-1	TRBJ2-7	few	TGCAGCGCCGTCGGGAGGGGTGGCTCCTACGAGCAGTACTTC	CSAVGRGGSYEQYF
TRBD1	TRBV3-1	TRBJ1-4	NA	TGTGCCAGCAGCCAAGCGAGGGGGCAGGGTGAAAAACTGTTTTTT	CASSQARGQGEKLFF
NA	TRBV7-2	TRBJ2-2	NA	TGTGCCAGCAGCTTACTTGGGCCCGGGACCGGGGAGCTGTTTTTT	CASSLLGPGTGELFF
NA	TRBV4-1	TRBJ1-2	few	TGCGCCAGCAGCCAGACGCAGGGCCTCAGGAGGAACTATGGCTACACCTTC	CASSQTQGLRRNYGYTF
TRBD1	TRBV29-1	TRBJ2-1	NA	TGCAGCGCTAGCCGGGGGACAGGGACCTACAATGAGCGGTTCTTC	CSASRGTGTYNERFF
NA	TRBV5-1	TRBJ1-4	NA	TGCGCCAGCAGCTTTGGGGATCGAGTCGAAAAACTGTTTTTT	CASSFGDRVEKLFF
TRBD2	TRBV7-9	TRBJ2-1	NA	TGTGCCAGCAGCTTATCCCCTCTGAGCGGGAGCTCCTACAATGAGCAGTTCTTC	CASSLSPLSGSSYNEQFF
TRBD2	TRBV28	TRBJ2-1	NA	TGTGCCAGCAGAAGGACTAGCGGGAGGGTAAATGAGCAGTTCTTC	CASRRTSGRVNEQFF
NA	TRBV25-1	TRBJ1-2	few	TGTGCCAGCAGTGAATATGACAGCGGGTCCTATGGCTACACCTTC	CASSEYDSGSYGYTF
NA	TRBV7-2	TRBJ2-1	few	TGTGCCAGCAGCTTAGGGGTAGCACCCTACAATGAGCAGTTCTTC	CASSLGVAPYNEQFF
NA	TRBV7-9	TRBJ2-3	NA	TGTGCCAGCAGGGACGGTACAGGGTTAATTCGCACAGATACGCAGTATTTT	CASRDGTGLIRTDTQYF